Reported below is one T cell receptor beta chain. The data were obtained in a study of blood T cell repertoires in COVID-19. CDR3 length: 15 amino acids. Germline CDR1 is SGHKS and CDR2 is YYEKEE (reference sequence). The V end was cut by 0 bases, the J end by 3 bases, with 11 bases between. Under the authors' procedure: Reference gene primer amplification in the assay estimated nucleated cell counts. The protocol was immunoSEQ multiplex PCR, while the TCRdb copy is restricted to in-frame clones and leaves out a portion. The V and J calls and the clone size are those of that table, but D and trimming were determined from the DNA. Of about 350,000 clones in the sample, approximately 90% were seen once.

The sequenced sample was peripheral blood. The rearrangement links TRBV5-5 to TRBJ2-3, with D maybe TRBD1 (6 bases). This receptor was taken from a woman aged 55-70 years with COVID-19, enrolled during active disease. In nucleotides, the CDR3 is TGTGCCAGCAGCTTGGCCGTCAGGGGAACAGATACGCAGTATTTT. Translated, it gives CASSLAVRGTDTQYF.